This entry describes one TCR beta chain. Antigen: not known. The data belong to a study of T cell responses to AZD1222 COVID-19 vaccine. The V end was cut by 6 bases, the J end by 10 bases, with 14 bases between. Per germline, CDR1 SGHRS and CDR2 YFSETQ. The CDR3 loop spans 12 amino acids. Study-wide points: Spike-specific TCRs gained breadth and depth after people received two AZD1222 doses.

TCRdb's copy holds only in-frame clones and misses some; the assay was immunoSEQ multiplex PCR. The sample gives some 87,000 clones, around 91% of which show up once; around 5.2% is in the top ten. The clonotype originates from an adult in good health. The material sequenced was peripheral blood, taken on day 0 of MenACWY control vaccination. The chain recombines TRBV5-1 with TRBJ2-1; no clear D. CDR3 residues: CASKAEGQEQFF. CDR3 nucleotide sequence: TGCGCCAGCAAGGCGGAAGGGCAGGAGCAGTTCTTC.